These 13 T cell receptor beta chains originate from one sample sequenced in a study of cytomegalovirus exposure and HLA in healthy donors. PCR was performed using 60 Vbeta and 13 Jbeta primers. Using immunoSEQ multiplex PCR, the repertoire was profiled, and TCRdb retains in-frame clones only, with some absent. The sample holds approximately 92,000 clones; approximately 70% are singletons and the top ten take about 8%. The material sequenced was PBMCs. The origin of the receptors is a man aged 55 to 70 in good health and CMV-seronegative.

This CDR3 is CASSSTPGQQNIQYF. The CDR3 DNA reads as TGCGCCAGCAGCTCGACCCCGGGACAGCAAAACATTCAGTACTTC. The chain has TRBV5-1 and TRBJ2-4, with 7 bases lining up with TRBD1. The germline V gene encodes CDR1 SGHRS and CDR2 YFSETQ. This CDR3 comprises 15 residues. Unmatched junction bases numbered 8, after V lost 3 bases and J lost 5 bases.

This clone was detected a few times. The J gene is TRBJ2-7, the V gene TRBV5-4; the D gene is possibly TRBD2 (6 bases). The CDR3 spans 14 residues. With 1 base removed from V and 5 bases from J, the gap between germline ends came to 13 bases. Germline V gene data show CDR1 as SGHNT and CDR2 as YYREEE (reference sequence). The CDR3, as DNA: TGTGCCAGCAGCTTGAGTGGGGAGCGGGACGAGCAGTACTTC. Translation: CASSLSGERDEQYF. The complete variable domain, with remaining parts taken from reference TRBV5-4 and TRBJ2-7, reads ETGVTQSPTHLIKTRGQQVTLRCSSQSGHNTVSWYQQALGQGPQFIFQYYREEENGRGNFPPRFSGLQFPNYSSELNVNALELDDSALYLCASSLSGERDEQYFGPGTRLTVT.

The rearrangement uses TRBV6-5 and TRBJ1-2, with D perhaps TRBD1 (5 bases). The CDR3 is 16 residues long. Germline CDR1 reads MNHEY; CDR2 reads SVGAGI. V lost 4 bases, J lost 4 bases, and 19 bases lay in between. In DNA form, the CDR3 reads TGTGCCAGCAGTTCTTTGGCCCCAGGAGGGGCCTATGGCTACACCTTC. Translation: CASSSLAPGGAYGYTF.

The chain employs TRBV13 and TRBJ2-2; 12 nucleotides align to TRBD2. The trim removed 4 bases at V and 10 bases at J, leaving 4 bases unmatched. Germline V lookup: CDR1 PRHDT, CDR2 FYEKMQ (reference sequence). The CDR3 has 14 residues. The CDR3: CASSWTSGAPELFF. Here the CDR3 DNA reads TGTGCCAGCAGCTGGACTAGCGGGGCCCCGGAGCTGTTTTTT. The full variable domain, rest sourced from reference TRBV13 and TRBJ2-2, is AAGVIQSPRHLIKEKRETATLKCYPIPRHDTVYWYQQGPGQDPQFLISFYEKMQSDKGSIPDRFSAQQFSDYHSELNMSSLELGDSALYFCASSWTSGAPELFFGEGSRLTVL.

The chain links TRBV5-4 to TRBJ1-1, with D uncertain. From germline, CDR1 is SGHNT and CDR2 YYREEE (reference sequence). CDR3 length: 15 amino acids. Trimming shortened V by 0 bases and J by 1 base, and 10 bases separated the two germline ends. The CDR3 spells CASSLVNEANTEAFF. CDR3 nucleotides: TGTGCCAGCAGCTTGGTAAACGAGGCGAACACTGAAGCTTTCTTT.

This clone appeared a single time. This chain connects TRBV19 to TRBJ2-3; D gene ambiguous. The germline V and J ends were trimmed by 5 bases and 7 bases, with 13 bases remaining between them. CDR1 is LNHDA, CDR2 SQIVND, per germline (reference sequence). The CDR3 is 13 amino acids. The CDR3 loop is CASSSEPSNTQYF. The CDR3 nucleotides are TGTGCCAGTAGTTCGGAGCCTTCGAATACGCAGTATTTT. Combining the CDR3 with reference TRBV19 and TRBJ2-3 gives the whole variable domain DGGITQSPKYLFRKEGQNVTLSCEQNLNHDAMYWYRQDPGQGLRLIYYSQIVNDFQKGDIAEGYSVSREKKESFPLTVTSAQKNPTAFYLCASSSEPSNTQYFGPGTRLTVL.

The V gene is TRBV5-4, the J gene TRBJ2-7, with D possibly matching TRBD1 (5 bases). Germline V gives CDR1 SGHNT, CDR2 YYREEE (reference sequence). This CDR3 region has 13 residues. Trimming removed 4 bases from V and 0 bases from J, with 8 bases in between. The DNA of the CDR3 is TGTGCCAGCAGCGAGGACAACTCCTACGAGCAGTACTTC. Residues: CASSEDNSYEQYF.

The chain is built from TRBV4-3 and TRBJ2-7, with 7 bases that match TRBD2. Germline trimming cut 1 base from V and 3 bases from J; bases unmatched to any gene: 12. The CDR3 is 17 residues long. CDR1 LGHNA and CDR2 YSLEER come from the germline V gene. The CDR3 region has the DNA TGCGCCAGCAGCCAAGCCTATGCGACTAGCTCCCTCTACGAGCAGTACTTC. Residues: CASSQAYATSSLYEQYF.

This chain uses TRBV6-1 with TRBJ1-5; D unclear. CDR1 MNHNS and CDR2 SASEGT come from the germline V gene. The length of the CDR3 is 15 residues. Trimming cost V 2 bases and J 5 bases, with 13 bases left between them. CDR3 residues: CASSETGSPYQPQHF. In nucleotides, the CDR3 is TGTGCCAGCAGTGAAACGGGGAGCCCCTATCAGCCCCAGCATTTT.

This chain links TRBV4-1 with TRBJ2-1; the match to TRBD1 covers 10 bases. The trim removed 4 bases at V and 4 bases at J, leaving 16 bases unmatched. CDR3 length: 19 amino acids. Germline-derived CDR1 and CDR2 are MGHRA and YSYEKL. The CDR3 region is CASSPGPGTGEFKYNEQFF. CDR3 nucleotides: TGCGCCAGCAGCCCCGGCCCGGGGACAGGGGAATTTAAGTACAATGAGCAGTTCTTC.

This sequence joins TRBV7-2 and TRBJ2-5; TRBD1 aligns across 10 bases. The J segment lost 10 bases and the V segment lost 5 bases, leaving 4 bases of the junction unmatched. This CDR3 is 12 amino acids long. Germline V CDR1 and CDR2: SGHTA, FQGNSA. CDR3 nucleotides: TGTGCCAGCAGCCTGGACAGGGGGGGCCAGTACTTC. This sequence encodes CASSLDRGGQYF.

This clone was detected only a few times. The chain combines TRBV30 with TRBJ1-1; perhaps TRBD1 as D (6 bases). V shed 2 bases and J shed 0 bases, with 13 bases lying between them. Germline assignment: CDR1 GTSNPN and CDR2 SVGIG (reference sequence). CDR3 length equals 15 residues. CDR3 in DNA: TGTGCCTGGAGTCCGCAGGGGCTCATGAACACTGAAGCTTTCTTT. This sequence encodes CAWSPQGLMNTEAFF.

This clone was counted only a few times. CDR3 DNA sequence: TGTGCCAGCAGCCTACTGTTAGTTTCTCCCCTTAATGAGCAGTTCTTC. It codes for CASSLLLVSPLNEQFF. V and J are TRBV5-6 and TRBJ2-1; D unresolved. Trimming took off 4 bases at V and 7 bases at J, with 21 bases between the two ends. Looked up from germline, CDR1 is SGHDT and CDR2 is YYEEEE. The CDR3 contains 16 residues.